Listed below are T cell receptor beta chains from one sample, sequenced in a study of T cells in Graves' hyperthyroidism and ophthalmopathy. TCRdb used MiXCR to reprocess the multiplex PCR reads, holding one entry per CDR3 protein. The sample lists 300,000 or so distinct CDR3 sequences, roughly 20% occurring once. The source material was blood. The receptors were sampled from a woman aged 50 to 60 with Graves' hyperthyroidism. CDR3s include the opening cysteine and the closing phenylalanine or tryptophan. D genes are given only for firm matches. Expanded clones are given a class, and other clones once, few, many or no size at all.

abundance: .
d_gene: TRBD2
v_gene: TRBV29-1
j_gene: TRBJ2-7
CDR3nt: TGCAGCGTTGAAGTCATTAGCGGGAACTACGAGCAGTACTTC
CDR3aa: CSVEVISGNYEQYF

abundance: .
d_gene: .
v_gene: TRBV27
j_gene: TRBJ1-1
CDR3nt: TGTGCCAGCAGTTTATCGATGGGGGGCACTGAAGCTTTCTTT
CDR3aa: CASSLSMGGTEAFF

abundance: many
d_gene: .
v_gene: TRBV18
j_gene: TRBJ1-1
CDR3nt: TGTGCCAGCTCACCTTCCCAGAGGAACACTGAAGCTTTCTTT
CDR3aa: CASSPSQRNTEAFF

abundance: .
d_gene: .
v_gene: TRBV20-1
j_gene: TRBJ2-3
CDR3nt: TGCAGTAGCCGGGGGTATACCCGGGGCACAGATACGCAGTATTTT
CDR3aa: CSSRGYTRGTDTQYF

abundance: many
d_gene: .
v_gene: TRBV24-1
j_gene: TRBJ1-1
CDR3nt: TGTGCCACCAGTGACCCGGCCCGGAGCACTGAAGCTTTCTTT
CDR3aa: CATSDPARSTEAFF

abundance: many
d_gene: .
v_gene: TRBV30
j_gene: TRBJ1-1
CDR3nt: TGTGCCTGGAGCCCGGGACATAGTCCCATCTTT
CDR3aa: CAWSPGHSPIF

abundance: many
d_gene: .
v_gene: TRBV28
j_gene: TRBJ1-1
CDR3nt: TGTGCCAGCAGTCCCCGGCGGACACTAGCTTTCTTT
CDR3aa: CASSPRRTLAFF

abundance: .
d_gene: TRBD2
v_gene: TRBV20-1
j_gene: TRBJ2-3
CDR3nt: TGCAGTGCTGAGGGACTAACCGACACAGATACGCAGTATTTT
CDR3aa: CSAEGLTDTDTQYF

abundance: .
d_gene: TRBD2
v_gene: TRBV6-2/TRBV6-3
j_gene: TRBJ2-2
CDR3nt: TGTGCCAGCAGTGACCCCCTAGCGGGAGCCGGGGAGCTGTTTTTT
CDR3aa: CASSDPLAGAGELFF

abundance: few
d_gene: TRBD2
v_gene: TRBV5-4
j_gene: TRBJ2-1
CDR3nt: TGTGCCAGCAGCCCTGGGACTAGCGGGGGGTTTAATGAGCAGTTCTTC
CDR3aa: CASSPGTSGGFNEQFF

abundance: few
d_gene: .
v_gene: TRBV5-1
j_gene: TRBJ1-2
CDR3nt: TGCGCCAGCAGCTTGGGGGGGCACTATGGCTACACCTTC
CDR3aa: CASSLGGHYGYTF

abundance: .
d_gene: TRBD1
v_gene: TRBV19
j_gene: TRBJ1-1
CDR3nt: TGTGCCACGAAACAGGGGGGAACTGAAGCTTTCTTT
CDR3aa: CATKQGGTEAFF

abundance: .
d_gene: TRBD1
v_gene: TRBV28
j_gene: TRBJ2-5
CDR3nt: TGTGCCAGCACGTTACAGGGGGTACGGCAAGAGACCCAGTACTTC
CDR3aa: CASTLQGVRQETQYF

abundance: .
d_gene: TRBD1
v_gene: TRBV15
j_gene: TRBJ1-5
CDR3nt: TGTGCCACCAGCGTGGGACAGGGGGGTGGTCAGCCCCAGCATTTT
CDR3aa: CATSVGQGGGQPQHF

abundance: .
d_gene: .
v_gene: TRBV4-1
j_gene: TRBJ2-1
CDR3nt: TGCGCCAGCAGCCAAGGTGGGACCCTTCTCAATGAGCAGTTCTTC
CDR3aa: CASSQGGTLLNEQFF

abundance: .
d_gene: .
v_gene: TRBV20-1
j_gene: TRBJ2-5
CDR3nt: TGCAGTGCCCCACAAGAGACCCAGTACTTC
CDR3aa: CSAPQETQYF

abundance: few
d_gene: .
v_gene: TRBV2
j_gene: TRBJ2-2
CDR3nt: TGTGCCAGCTCCGGGGCCGACACCGGGGAGCTGTTTTTT
CDR3aa: CASSGADTGELFF

abundance: few
d_gene: TRBD2
v_gene: TRBV5-5
j_gene: TRBJ2-2
CDR3nt: TGTGCCAGCAGCTTGGCTGGCGGGAGATTGGGCGGGGAGCTGTTTTTT
CDR3aa: CASSLAGGRLGGELFF

abundance: few
d_gene: TRBD2
v_gene: TRBV18
j_gene: TRBJ2-2
CDR3nt: TGTGCCAGCTCATCGGGACTAGCGAAGAACACCGGGGAGCTGTTTTTT
CDR3aa: CASSSGLAKNTGELFF

abundance: .
d_gene: TRBD1
v_gene: TRBV9
j_gene: TRBJ2-3
CDR3nt: TGTGCCAGCAGCCCCCGGGACAGGGGGCGCGTTATCACAGATACGCAGTATTTT
CDR3aa: CASSPRDRGRVITDTQYF

abundance: many
d_gene: TRBD2
v_gene: TRBV11-3
j_gene: TRBJ2-1
CDR3nt: TGTGCCAGCAGCTTAGGGGTAGCGGGAGAGGGTGAGCAGTTCTTC
CDR3aa: CASSLGVAGEGEQFF

abundance: .
d_gene: .
v_gene: TRBV5-1
j_gene: TRBJ2-2
CDR3nt: TGCGCCAGCAGCACAGCAGGGACCGGGGAGCTGTTTTTT
CDR3aa: CASSTAGTGELFF

abundance: many
d_gene: TRBD1
v_gene: TRBV28
j_gene: TRBJ2-7
CDR3nt: TGTGCCAGCAGTTCAAATTATTACCCCTCAGGACAGGCCCCCTACGAGCAGTACTTC
CDR3aa: CASSSNYYPSGQAPYEQYF

abundance: many
d_gene: .
v_gene: TRBV2
j_gene: TRBJ2-7
CDR3nt: TGTGCCAGCACCGGGTATCAGGGCTACGAGCAGTACTTC
CDR3aa: CASTGYQGYEQYF

abundance: few
d_gene: TRBD2
v_gene: TRBV5-1
j_gene: TRBJ2-3
CDR3nt: TGCGCCAGCAGCTTGCCTAGCGGGAGTGAAGATACGCAGTATTTT
CDR3aa: CASSLPSGSEDTQYF

abundance: .
d_gene: .
v_gene: TRBV6-1
j_gene: TRBJ1-1
CDR3nt: TGTGCCAGCAGAACCCGGACTGAAGCTTTCTTT
CDR3aa: CASRTRTEAFF

abundance: many
d_gene: TRBD1
v_gene: TRBV5-1
j_gene: TRBJ1-2
CDR3nt: TGCGCCAGCCACCTGACAGGGGGCGACTATGGCTACACCTTC
CDR3aa: CASHLTGGDYGYTF

abundance: .
d_gene: .
v_gene: TRBV10-3
j_gene: TRBJ2-1
CDR3nt: TGTGCCATCCGGGAGCCCCAGGGCAATGAGCAGTTCTTC
CDR3aa: CAIREPQGNEQFF

abundance: .
d_gene: .
v_gene: TRBV7-9
j_gene: TRBJ1-4
CDR3nt: TGTGCCAGCAGCTCCGGGGGAGGGGCTCACGAAAAACTGTTTTTT
CDR3aa: CASSSGGGAHEKLFF

abundance: .
d_gene: .
v_gene: TRBV6-5
j_gene: TRBJ1-5
CDR3nt: TGTGCCAGCAGTTACTCGGGTCAGCCCCAGCATTTT
CDR3aa: CASSYSGQPQHF

abundance: many
d_gene: TRBD2
v_gene: TRBV20-1
j_gene: TRBJ2-1
CDR3nt: TGCAGTGCCAGGGGACTAGCGGGCAACTCCTACAATGAGCAGTTCTTC
CDR3aa: CSARGLAGNSYNEQFF

abundance: .
d_gene: TRBD1
v_gene: TRBV18
j_gene: TRBJ1-1
CDR3nt: TGTGCCAGCTCACCCCCGGGACAGTTCACTGAAGCTTTCTTT
CDR3aa: CASSPPGQFTEAFF

abundance: .
d_gene: TRBD2
v_gene: TRBV10-3
j_gene: TRBJ2-4
CDR3nt: TGTGCCAGCCGGACTAGCGGTGCGGTAAACATTCAGTACTTC
CDR3aa: CASRTSGAVNIQYF

abundance: .
d_gene: .
v_gene: TRBV30
j_gene: TRBJ2-1
CDR3nt: TGTGCCTGGAGTGGCGGAGGATATGAGCAGTTCTTC
CDR3aa: CAWSGGGYEQFF

abundance: .
d_gene: .
v_gene: TRBV6-1
j_gene: TRBJ2-1
CDR3nt: TGTGCCAGCAGTGGAGCGAGGGACGGGTACAATGAGCAGTTCTTC
CDR3aa: CASSGARDGYNEQFF

abundance: .
d_gene: TRBD2
v_gene: TRBV19
j_gene: TRBJ2-1
CDR3nt: TGTGCCAGTAGTATAACCGGGGGGATCTACAATGAGCAGTTCTTC
CDR3aa: CASSITGGIYNEQFF

abundance: many
d_gene: .
v_gene: TRBV27
j_gene: TRBJ2-2
CDR3nt: TGTGCCAGCAGTTTATCGTCTCCGGTCACCGGGGAGCTGTTTTTT
CDR3aa: CASSLSSPVTGELFF

abundance: few
d_gene: .
v_gene: TRBV5-1
j_gene: TRBJ2-1
CDR3nt: TGCGCCAGCAGCTTGGTCGGGGAGACTTACAATGAGCAGTTCTTC
CDR3aa: CASSLVGETYNEQFF

abundance: .
d_gene: .
v_gene: TRBV27
j_gene: TRBJ1-4
CDR3nt: TGTGCCAGCAGTCTTCGTTCCGGGGGAAAGGCTAATGAAAAACTGTTTTTT
CDR3aa: CASSLRSGGKANEKLFF

abundance: few
d_gene: TRBD1
v_gene: TRBV28
j_gene: TRBJ2-7
CDR3nt: TGTGCCAGCAGGCCGACAGGGATCTCCTACGAGCAGTACTTC
CDR3aa: CASRPTGISYEQYF

abundance: many
d_gene: .
v_gene: TRBV9
j_gene: TRBJ1-6
CDR3nt: TGTGCCAGCAGTCCTGAAGGGTACGGTTCACCCCTCCACTTT
CDR3aa: CASSPEGYGSPLHF

abundance: few
d_gene: .
v_gene: TRBV10-3
j_gene: TRBJ2-2
CDR3nt: TGTGCCATCACTGCAGACGTATACACCGGGGAGCTGTTTTTT
CDR3aa: CAITADVYTGELFF

abundance: many
d_gene: .
v_gene: TRBV11-2
j_gene: TRBJ1-3
CDR3nt: TGTGCCAGCAGCTTCGGGGGAGAAGGAAACACCATATATTTT
CDR3aa: CASSFGGEGNTIYF

abundance: many
d_gene: .
v_gene: TRBV2
j_gene: TRBJ2-1
CDR3nt: TGTGCCAGCTGGTCGACCTCCTACAATGAGCAGTTCTTC
CDR3aa: CASWSTSYNEQFF

abundance: many
d_gene: .
v_gene: TRBV20-1
j_gene: TRBJ1-1
CDR3nt: TGCAGTGCTAGTGGGGCAGGGGCCTTGTATACTGAAGCTTTCTTT
CDR3aa: CSASGAGALYTEAFF

abundance: many
d_gene: .
v_gene: TRBV2
j_gene: TRBJ1-1
CDR3nt: TGTGCCAGCAGTTTGGAGATCACTGAAGCTTTCTTT
CDR3aa: CASSLEITEAFF

abundance: many
d_gene: .
v_gene: TRBV3-1
j_gene: TRBJ1-4
CDR3nt: TGTGCCAGCAGCCCAACGCAAGGGGGTGAAAAACTGTTTTTT
CDR3aa: CASSPTQGGEKLFF

abundance: .
d_gene: .
v_gene: TRBV9
j_gene: TRBJ1-6
CDR3nt: TGTGCCAGCAGCGGTCCTTCGGACAGCTATAATTCACCCCTCCACTTT
CDR3aa: CASSGPSDSYNSPLHF

abundance: many
d_gene: .
v_gene: TRBV19
j_gene: TRBJ2-4
CDR3nt: TGTGCCAGTAGTCACTTGGGTTATATGAAAAACATTCAGTACTTC
CDR3aa: CASSHLGYMKNIQYF

abundance: once
d_gene: TRBD1
v_gene: TRBV12-5
j_gene: TRBJ1-1
CDR3nt: TGTGCTAGTGGTACTGACAGGGGGCGGGTGAAGAACACTGAAGCTTTCTTT
CDR3aa: CASGTDRGRVKNTEAFF

abundance: few
d_gene: TRBD2
v_gene: TRBV4-2
j_gene: TRBJ2-1
CDR3nt: TGTGCCAGCAGCCAAGGAGGAACTAGCGGGGTTGACAATGAGCAGTTCTTC
CDR3aa: CASSQGGTSGVDNEQFF

abundance: .
d_gene: .
v_gene: TRBV2
j_gene: TRBJ1-5
CDR3nt: TGTGCCAGCCAGAGATCGGAGCGGCGTCAGCCCCAGCATTTT
CDR3aa: CASQRSERRQPQHF

abundance: few
d_gene: .
v_gene: TRBV12-3/TRBV12-4
j_gene: TRBJ2-1
CDR3nt: TGTGCCAGCAGTTTACCAGGGAGGTACAATGAGCAGTTCTTC
CDR3aa: CASSLPGRYNEQFF

abundance: few
d_gene: .
v_gene: TRBV19
j_gene: TRBJ1-1
CDR3nt: TGTGCCAGTAGTATGAATTCACGACAGGCCTCTCTAATCATGAACACTGAAGCTTTCTTT
CDR3aa: CASSMNSRQASLIMNTEAFF

abundance: many
d_gene: .
v_gene: TRBV5-6
j_gene: TRBJ2-1
CDR3nt: TGTGCCAGCGCCTTGGGGTATGAGCAGTTCTTC
CDR3aa: CASALGYEQFF

abundance: few
d_gene: .
v_gene: TRBV6-1
j_gene: TRBJ2-1
CDR3nt: TGTGCCAGCAGTGAATTCAGGGGCTGGGAGCAGTTCTTC
CDR3aa: CASSEFRGWEQFF

abundance: many
d_gene: .
v_gene: TRBV13
j_gene: TRBJ1-1
CDR3nt: TGTGCCAGCAGCTCCTCGTCGGGGTCCACTGAAGCTTTCTTT
CDR3aa: CASSSSSGSTEAFF

abundance: .
d_gene: .
v_gene: TRBV6-1
j_gene: TRBJ1-5
CDR3nt: TGTACCAGCAACCGCCAGCCCCAGCATTTT
CDR3aa: CTSNRQPQHF

abundance: .
d_gene: .
v_gene: TRBV10-3
j_gene: TRBJ2-7
CDR3nt: TGTGCCATCACCGCATCGTATGGCGAGCTCGAGCAGTACTTC
CDR3aa: CAITASYGELEQYF